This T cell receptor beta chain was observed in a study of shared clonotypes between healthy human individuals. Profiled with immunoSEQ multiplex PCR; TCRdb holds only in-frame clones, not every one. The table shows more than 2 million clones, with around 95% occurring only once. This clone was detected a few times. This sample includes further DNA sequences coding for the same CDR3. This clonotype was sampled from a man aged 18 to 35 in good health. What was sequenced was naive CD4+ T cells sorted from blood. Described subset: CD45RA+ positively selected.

The CDR3 DNA reads as TGCGCCAGCAGCTTGGACGGTTATAGCAATCAGCCCCAGCATTTT. Its protein product is CASSLDGYSNQPQHF. The chain uses TRBV5-1 and TRBJ1-5; no clear D gene. Looked up from germline, CDR1 is SGHRS and CDR2 is YFSETQ. This CDR3 comprises 15 residues. The V and J ends lost 0 bases and 0 bases respectively, with 7 bases between them.